What follows are 19 T cell receptor beta chains derived from one specimen sequenced in a study of blood T cell repertoires in COVID-19. Assay: immunoSEQ multiplex PCR; the TCRdb copy retains only in-frame clones and omits some. This sample has tens of thousands of clones, with about 87% found just once. The sample comprised peripheral blood. The origin of the receptors is a man aged 65 to 85 with acute or convalescent COVID-19.

This chain links TRBV4-3 with TRBJ2-7; perhaps TRBD1 as D (6 bases). V lost 4 bases to trimming and J lost 5 bases, with 12 bases between them. Germline CDR1 LGHNA, CDR2 YSLEER. CDR3 length: 13 amino acids. CDR3 loop: CASSRLQGDEQYF. The DNA of the CDR3 is TGCGCCAGCAGCCGATTACAGGGAGACGAGCAGTACTTC.

The chain carries TRBV6-1 and TRBJ1-6, with TRBD1 matching 10 bases. The germline gives CDR1 MNHNS, CDR2 SASEGT. The V gene end was trimmed by 1 base and the J gene end by 7 bases; junction bases not matched to a gene: 4. This CDR3 region has 16 residues. The CDR3 nucleotides read TGTGCCAGCAGTGAAGTATCGACAGGGGGCAATTCACCCCTCCACTTT. Its translation is CASSEVSTGGNSPLHF.

This clone was seen once. This chain uses TRBV15 with TRBJ2-1; D is unresolved. Looked up from germline, CDR1 is LNHNV and CDR2 is YYDKDF (reference sequence). The V and J ends lost 9 bases and 1 base respectively, with 13 bases between them. The CDR3 sequence is 14 residues long. As DNA, the CDR3 is TGTGCCACGGGCTCTGGCGATTCCTACAATGAGCAGTTCTTC. Translating it yields CATGSGDSYNEQFF.

This clone has just one count. The chain is built from TRBV7-2 and TRBJ2-1; perhaps TRBD1 as D (5 bases). Germline CDR1 SGHTA, CDR2 FQGNSA. V was cut by 5 bases and J by 6 bases, with 8 bases left in between. The CDR3 length is 12 residues. Here the CDR3 reads CASSPQGNEQFF. The CDR3 DNA sequence: TGTGCCAGCAGCCCCCAGGGCAATGAGCAGTTCTTC.

CDR3 region: CASLLPGANVLTF. The CDR3 DNA reads TGTGCCAGTCTTCTCCCTGGGGCCAACGTCCTGACTTTC. This sequence joins TRBV19 and TRBJ2-6; D is ambiguous. From germline, CDR1 is LNHDA and CDR2 SQIVND (reference sequence). This CDR3 has 13 residues. Trimming removed 8 bases from V and 2 bases from J, with 7 bases in between. Combining the CDR3 with reference TRBV19 and TRBJ2-6 gives the whole variable domain DGGITQSPKYLFRKEGQNVTLSCEQNLNHDAMYWYRQDPGQGLRLIYYSQIVNDFQKGDIAEGYSVSREKKESFPLTVTSAQKNPTAFYLCASLLPGANVLTFGAGSRLTVL.

The CDR3 loop is CAISAPDFSSYNEQFF. The CDR3 DNA is TGTGCCATCAGTGCTCCGGACTTTAGCTCCTACAATGAGCAGTTCTTC. The chain carries TRBV10-3 and TRBJ2-1; TRBD2 might be the D (5 bases). The germline gives CDR1 ENHRY, CDR2 SYGVKD. The CDR3 consists of 16 residues. V was clipped by 4 bases and J by 0 bases, with 13 bases between them.

This clone was picked up one time. The chain employs TRBV6-6 and TRBJ2-7; 8 bases match TRBD1. The trim removed 0 bases at V and 0 bases at J, leaving 4 bases unmatched. Germline V lookup: CDR1 MNHNY, CDR2 SVGAGI (reference sequence). CDR3 length equals 16 residues. DNA for the CDR3: TGTGCCAGCAGTTACTCGAAGGGACAGGCCTCCTACGAGCAGTACTTC. Protein: CASSYSKGQASYEQYF.

The DNA of the CDR3 is TGTGCCAGCAGGCTAGCGGGAGGGCCAACTGGGGCCAACGTCCTGACTTTC. Encoded protein: CASRLAGGPTGANVLTF. The chain joins TRBV28 to TRBJ2-6, with 12 positions matching TRBD2. Germline V lookup: CDR1 MDHEN, CDR2 SYDVKM. The CDR3 extends over 17 amino acids. The V segment lost 6 bases and the J segment 2 bases; nucleotides outside the gene matches: 5.

The table lists this clone with a count of one. At one end, the junction sequence differs from germline, possibly due to a read error. The chain couples TRBV13 to TRBJ1-2; maybe TRBD1 (5 bases). Germline values: CDR1 PRHDT, CDR2 FYEKMQ (reference sequence). CDR3 length equals 17 residues. The CDR3 sequence is CASSLGPGGGANYGYTF. Written as DNA, the CDR3 is TGTGCCAGCAGCCTAGGACCTGGCGGGGGAGCTAACTATGGCTACACCTTC. The full variable domain, completed using reference TRBV13 and TRBJ1-2, is AAGVIQSPRHLIKEKRETATLKCYPIPRHDTVYWYQQGPGQDPQFLISFYEKMQSDKGSIPDRFSAQQFSDYHSELNMSSLELGDSALYFCASSLGPGGGANYGYTFGSGTRLTVV.

The table lists this clone with a few counts. The rearrangement joins TRBV15 to TRBJ2-7; 9 positions agree with TRBD1. V shed 3 bases and J 2 bases; nucleotides not matched to a gene: 5. Germline V CDR1 and CDR2: LNHNV, YYDKDF (reference sequence). The length of the CDR3 is 15 residues. Written as DNA, the CDR3 is TGTGCCACCAGCAGGACCGGGACAGGGACCTACGAGCAGTACTTC. Residues: CATSRTGTGTYEQYF.

V usage is TRBV3-1 (or the pseudogene TRBV3-2) and J usage is TRBJ1-1, with 7 bases lining up with TRBD1. The CDR3 is 13 amino acids. The germline V gene encodes CDR1 LGHDT and CDR2 YNNKEL (reference sequence). V trimming: 5 bases; J trimming: 5 bases; junction bases outside the gene matches: 5. As DNA, the CDR3 is TGTGCCAGCAGCACGACAGGGAGGACTGAAGCTTTCTTT. Its protein is CASSTTGRTEAFF.

The chain is built from TRBV18 and TRBJ1-6, with D uncertain. V was trimmed by 6 bases and J by 3 bases, leaving 3 bases between them. This CDR3 has 12 residues. Germline-derived CDR1 and CDR2 are KGHSH and LQKENI. The CDR3 coding sequence is TGTGCCAGCTCTCTCTATAATTCACCCCTCCACTTT. This translates into CASSLYNSPLHF. Complete variable domain (other parts from reference TRBV18 and TRBJ1-6): NAGVMQNPRHLVRRRGQEARLRCSPMKGHSHVYWYRQLPEEGLKFMVYLQKENIIDESGMPKERFSAEFPKEGPSILRIQQVVRGDSAAYFCASSLYNSPLHFGNGTRLTVT.

This chain connects TRBV5-1 to TRBJ1-6; 8 bases align to TRBD1. CDR3 length equals 15 residues. V gave up 4 bases and J gave up 9 bases; unmatched junction bases: 9. CDR1 is SGHRS and CDR2 is YFSETQ in the germline V gene. The CDR3 here is CASSLTDRVGSPLHF. CDR3 DNA sequence: TGCGCCAGCAGCCTGACGGACAGGGTGGGTTCACCCCTCCACTTT.

The genes are TRBV7-2 and TRBJ2-6; no reliable D call. The germline V gene has CDR1 SGHTA and CDR2 FQGNSA. The CDR3 totals 14 residues. With 2 bases removed from V and 4 bases from J, the gap between germline ends came to 6 bases. CDR3 nucleotides: TGTGCCAGCAGCTTATCTGGCGGGGCCAACGTCCTGACTTTC. It is translated as CASSLSGGANVLTF.

The CDR3 loop is CASSFTGSADTQYF. Here the CDR3 DNA reads TGTGCCAGCAGTTTTACAGGGAGCGCAGATACGCAGTATTTT. This sequence joins TRBV27 and TRBJ2-3, with D maybe TRBD1 (6 bases). In germline, CDR1 is MNHEY, CDR2 SMNVEV (reference sequence). This CDR3 has 14 amino acids. The V and J ends lost 3 bases and 4 bases respectively, with 11 bases between them.

V gene TRBV18 combines with J gene TRBJ1-1; no firm D call. CDR1 is KGHSH and CDR2 is LQKENI in the germline V gene. V shed 2 bases and J shed 2 bases, with 18 bases lying between them. The CDR3 is 17 amino acids. CDR3 loop: CASSPETVFSYNTEAFF. For the CDR3, the DNA is TGTGCCAGCTCACCAGAAACAGTCTTCAGCTATAACACTGAAGCTTTCTTT. Filled out from reference TRBV18 and TRBJ1-1, the complete variable domain reads NAGVMQNPRHLVRRRGQEARLRCSPMKGHSHVYWYRQLPEEGLKFMVYLQKENIIDESGMPKERFSAEFPKEGPSILRIQQVVRGDSAAYFCASSPETVFSYNTEAFFGQGTRLTVV.

The chain links TRBV6-5 to TRBJ1-2; 11 positions agree with TRBD1. This CDR3 has 15 residues. V trimming: 5 bases; J trimming: 7 bases; junction bases outside the gene matches: 9. Germline V gene data show CDR1 as MNHEY and CDR2 as SVGAGI. Here the CDR3 DNA reads TGTGCCAGCAGTCCAGGAGGACAGGGGGCTGGTGGCTACACCTTC. Protein sequence: CASSPGGQGAGGYTF.

This clone was counted a few times. The chain employs TRBV5-1 and TRBJ2-7, with 7 bases matching TRBD2. Trimming cost V 4 bases and J 0 bases; bases outside gene matches: 4. Germline CDR1 SGHRS, CDR2 YFSETQ. This CDR3 region has 14 residues. As DNA, the CDR3 is TGCGCCAGCAGCCCGCGGGGGAACTCCTACGAGCAGTACTTC. Translating it yields CASSPRGNSYEQYF.

The genes are TRBV29-1 and TRBJ1-2; TRBD1 agrees at 9 bases. After removal of 5 bases from V and 4 bases from J, the junction contained 5 bases not matched to a gene. CDR1 is SQVTM, CDR2 ANQGSEA, per germline. The CDR3 has 13 amino acids. CDR3 coding DNA: TGCAGCGTTCAGGGACAGGGTTTCTATGGCTACACCTTC. As protein: CSVQGQGFYGYTF.